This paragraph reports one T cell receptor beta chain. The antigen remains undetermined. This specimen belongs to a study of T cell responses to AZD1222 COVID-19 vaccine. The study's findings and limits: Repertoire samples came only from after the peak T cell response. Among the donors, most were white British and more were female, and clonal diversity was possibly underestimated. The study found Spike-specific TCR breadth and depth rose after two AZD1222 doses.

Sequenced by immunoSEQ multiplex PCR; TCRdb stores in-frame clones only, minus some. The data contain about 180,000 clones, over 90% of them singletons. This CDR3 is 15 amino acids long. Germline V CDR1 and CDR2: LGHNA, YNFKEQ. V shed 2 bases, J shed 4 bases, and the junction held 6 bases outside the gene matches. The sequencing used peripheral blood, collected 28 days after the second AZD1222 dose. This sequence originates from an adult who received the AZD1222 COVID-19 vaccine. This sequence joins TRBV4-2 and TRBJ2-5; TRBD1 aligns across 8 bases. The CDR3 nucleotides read TGTGCCAGCAGCCAAAGACAGGGGTTGGGAGAGACCCAGTACTTC. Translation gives CASSQRQGLGETQYF.